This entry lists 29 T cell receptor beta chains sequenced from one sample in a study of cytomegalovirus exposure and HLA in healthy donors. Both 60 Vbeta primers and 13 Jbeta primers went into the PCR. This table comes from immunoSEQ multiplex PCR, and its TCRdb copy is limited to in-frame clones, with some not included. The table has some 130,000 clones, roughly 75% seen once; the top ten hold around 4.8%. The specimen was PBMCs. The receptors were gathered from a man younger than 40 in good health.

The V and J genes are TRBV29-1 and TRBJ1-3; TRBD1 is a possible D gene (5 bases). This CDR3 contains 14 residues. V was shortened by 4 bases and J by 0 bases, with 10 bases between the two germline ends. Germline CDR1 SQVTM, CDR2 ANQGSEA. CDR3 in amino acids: CSVAGSLSGNTIYF. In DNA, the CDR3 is TGCAGCGTTGCAGGGTCCCTCTCTGGAAACACCATATATTTT.

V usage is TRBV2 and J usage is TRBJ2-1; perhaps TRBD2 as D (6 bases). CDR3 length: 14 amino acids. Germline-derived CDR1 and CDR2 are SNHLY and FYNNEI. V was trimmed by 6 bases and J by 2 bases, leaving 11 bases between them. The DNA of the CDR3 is TGTGCCAGCAGGCCCGGAGGGGCCTACAATGAGCAGTTCTTC. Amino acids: CASRPGGAYNEQFF.

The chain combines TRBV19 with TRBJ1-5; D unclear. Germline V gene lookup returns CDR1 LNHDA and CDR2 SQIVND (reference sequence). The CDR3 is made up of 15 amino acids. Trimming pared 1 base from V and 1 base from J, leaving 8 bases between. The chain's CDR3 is CASSIGRGSNQPQHF. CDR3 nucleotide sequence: TGTGCCAGTAGTATAGGGCGGGGAAGCAATCAGCCCCAGCATTTT.

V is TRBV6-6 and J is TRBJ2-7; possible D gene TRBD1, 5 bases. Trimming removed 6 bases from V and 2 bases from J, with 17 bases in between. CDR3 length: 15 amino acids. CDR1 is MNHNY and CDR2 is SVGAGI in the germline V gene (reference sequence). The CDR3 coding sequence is TGTGCCAGCAGCCTGGCGTGGGGCAGCACCTACGAGCAGTACTTC. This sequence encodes CASSLAWGSTYEQYF.

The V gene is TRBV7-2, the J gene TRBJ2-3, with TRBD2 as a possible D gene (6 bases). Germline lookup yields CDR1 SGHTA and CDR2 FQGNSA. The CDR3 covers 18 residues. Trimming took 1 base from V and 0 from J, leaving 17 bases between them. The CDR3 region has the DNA TGTGCCAGCAGCTTAGGGTCCGCTAGCGCATCTAGCACAGATACGCAGTATTTT. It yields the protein CASSLGSASASSTDTQYF.

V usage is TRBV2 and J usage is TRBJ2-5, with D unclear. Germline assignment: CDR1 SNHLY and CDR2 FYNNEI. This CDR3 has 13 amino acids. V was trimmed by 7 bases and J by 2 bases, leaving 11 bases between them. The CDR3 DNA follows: TGTGCCAGCATCAGAGGCAATCAAGAGACCCAGTACTTC. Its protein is CASIRGNQETQYF.

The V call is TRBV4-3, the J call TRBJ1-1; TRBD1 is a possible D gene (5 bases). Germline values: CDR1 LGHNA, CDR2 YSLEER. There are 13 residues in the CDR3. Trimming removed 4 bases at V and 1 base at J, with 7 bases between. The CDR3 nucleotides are TGCGCCAGCAGCCTCGGACAGAACACTGAAGCTTTCTTT. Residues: CASSLGQNTEAFF.

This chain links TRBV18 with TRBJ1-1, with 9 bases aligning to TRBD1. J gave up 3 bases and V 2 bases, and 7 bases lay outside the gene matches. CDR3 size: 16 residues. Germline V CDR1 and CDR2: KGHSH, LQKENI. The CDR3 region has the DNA TGTGCCAGCTCACCATCGTACGGACAGGGGTACACTGAAGCTTTCTTT. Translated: CASSPSYGQGYTEAFF.

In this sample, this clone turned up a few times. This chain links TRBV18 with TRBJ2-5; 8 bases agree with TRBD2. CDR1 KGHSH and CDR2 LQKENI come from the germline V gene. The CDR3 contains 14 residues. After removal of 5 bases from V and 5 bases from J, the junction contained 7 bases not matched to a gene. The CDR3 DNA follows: TGTGCCAGCTCAATTACCGGGACTAGGGAGACCCAGTACTTC. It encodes CASSITGTRETQYF.

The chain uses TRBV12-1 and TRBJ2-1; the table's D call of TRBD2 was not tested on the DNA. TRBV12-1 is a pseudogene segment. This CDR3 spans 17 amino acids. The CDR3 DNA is TGTGCCAGCAACCGGACTAGCGTCCCATTTCCGGCCAATGAGCAGTTCTTC. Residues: CASNRTSVPFPANEQFF.

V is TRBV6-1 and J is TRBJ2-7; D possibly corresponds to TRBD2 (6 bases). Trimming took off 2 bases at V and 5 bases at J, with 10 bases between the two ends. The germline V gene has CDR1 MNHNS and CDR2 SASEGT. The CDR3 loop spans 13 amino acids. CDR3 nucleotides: TGTGCCAGCAGTGAAAAGTGGAGGGACGAGCAGTACTTC. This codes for CASSEKWRDEQYF.

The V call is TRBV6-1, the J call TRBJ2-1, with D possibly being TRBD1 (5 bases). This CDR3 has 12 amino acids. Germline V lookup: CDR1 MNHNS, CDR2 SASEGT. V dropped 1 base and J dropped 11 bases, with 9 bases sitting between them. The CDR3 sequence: CASSEVGRQQFF. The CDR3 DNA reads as TGTGCCAGCAGTGAAGTGGGGCGTCAGCAGTTCTTC.

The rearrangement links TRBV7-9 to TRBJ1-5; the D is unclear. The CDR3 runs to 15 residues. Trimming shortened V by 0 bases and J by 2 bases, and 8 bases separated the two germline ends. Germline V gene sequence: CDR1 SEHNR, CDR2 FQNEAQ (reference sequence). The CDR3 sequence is CASSLAPRRNQPQHF. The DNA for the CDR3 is TGTGCCAGCAGCTTAGCGCCCAGGCGCAATCAGCCCCAGCATTTT. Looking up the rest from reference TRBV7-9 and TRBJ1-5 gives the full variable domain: DTGVSQNPRHKITKRGQNVTFRCDPISEHNRLYWYRQTLGQGPEFLTYFQNEAQLEKSRLLSDRFSAERPKGSFSTLEIQRTEQGDSAMYLCASSLAPRRNQPQHFGDGTRLSIL.

The CDR3 DNA is TGTGCCAGCAGCCGGGACTATTCGGAGACCCAGTACTTC. It is translated as CASSRDYSETQYF. The chain uses TRBV7-2 and TRBJ2-5; 7 bases agree with TRBD2. Germline loops: CDR1 SGHTA, CDR2 FQGNSA. Trimming removed 5 bases from V and 5 bases from J; junction bases left unmatched: 5. The CDR3 extends over 13 amino acids.

This CDR3 reads CASTPGAQSRDEQYF. The CDR3 nucleotides read TGTGCCAGCACCCCGGGAGCTCAGAGTCGTGACGAGCAGTACTTC. V usage is TRBV28 and J usage is TRBJ2-7, with D possibly TRBD2 on 6 matching bases. Germline-derived CDR1 and CDR2 are MDHEN and SYDVKM. Trimming removed 7 bases from V and 5 bases from J, with 21 bases in between. The length of the CDR3 is 15 residues.

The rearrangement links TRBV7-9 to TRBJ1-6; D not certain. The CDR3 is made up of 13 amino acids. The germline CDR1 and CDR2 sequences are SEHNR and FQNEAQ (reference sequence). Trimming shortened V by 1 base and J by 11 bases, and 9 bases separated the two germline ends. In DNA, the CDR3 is TGTGCCAGCAGCTTAGTCGCCCGCGCACCCCTCCACTTT. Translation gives CASSLVARAPLHF.

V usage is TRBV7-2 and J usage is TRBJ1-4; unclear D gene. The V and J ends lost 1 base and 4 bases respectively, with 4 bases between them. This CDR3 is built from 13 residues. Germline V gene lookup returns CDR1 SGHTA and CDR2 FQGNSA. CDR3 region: CASSLGLNEKLFF. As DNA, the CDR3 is TGTGCCAGCAGCTTAGGTCTTAATGAAAAACTGTTTTTT.

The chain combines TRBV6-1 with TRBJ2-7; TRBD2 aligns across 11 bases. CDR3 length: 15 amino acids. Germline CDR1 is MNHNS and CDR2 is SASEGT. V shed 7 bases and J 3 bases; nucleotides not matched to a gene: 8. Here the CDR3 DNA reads TGTGCCAGCAACACCGGGACTAGCGGCTTCTACGAGCAGTACTTC. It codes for CASNTGTSGFYEQYF.

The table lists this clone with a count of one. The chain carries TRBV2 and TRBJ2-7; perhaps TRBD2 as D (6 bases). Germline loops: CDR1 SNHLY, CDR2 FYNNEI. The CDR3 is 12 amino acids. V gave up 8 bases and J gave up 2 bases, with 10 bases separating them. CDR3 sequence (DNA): TGTGCCAGCTGTAGCGGCACCTACGAGCAGTACTTC. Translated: CASCSGTYEQYF.

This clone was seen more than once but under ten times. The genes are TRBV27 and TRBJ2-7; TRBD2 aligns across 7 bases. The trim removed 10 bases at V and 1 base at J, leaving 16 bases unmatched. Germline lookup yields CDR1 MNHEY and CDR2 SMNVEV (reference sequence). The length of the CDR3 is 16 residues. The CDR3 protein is CATPGPCGGGSYEQYF. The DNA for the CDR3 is TGTGCCACCCCTGGGCCCTGCGGGGGTGGTTCCTACGAGCAGTACTTC.

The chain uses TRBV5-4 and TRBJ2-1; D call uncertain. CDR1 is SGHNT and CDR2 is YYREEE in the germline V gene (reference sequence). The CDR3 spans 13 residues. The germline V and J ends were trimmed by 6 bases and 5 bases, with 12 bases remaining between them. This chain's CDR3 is CASIPDSNNEQFF. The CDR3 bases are TGTGCCAGCATTCCTGACTCAAACAATGAGCAGTTCTTC.

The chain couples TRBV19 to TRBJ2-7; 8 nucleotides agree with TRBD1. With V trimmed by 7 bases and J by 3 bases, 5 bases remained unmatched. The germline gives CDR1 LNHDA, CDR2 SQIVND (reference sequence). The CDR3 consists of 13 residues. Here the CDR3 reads CASNRQGSYEQYF. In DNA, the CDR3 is TGTGCCAGTAACCGACAGGGGAGCTACGAGCAGTACTTC. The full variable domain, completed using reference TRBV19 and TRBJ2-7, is DGGITQSPKYLFRKEGQNVTLSCEQNLNHDAMYWYRQDPGQGLRLIYYSQIVNDFQKGDIAEGYSVSREKKESFPLTVTSAQKNPTAFYLCASNRQGSYEQYFGPGTRLTVT.

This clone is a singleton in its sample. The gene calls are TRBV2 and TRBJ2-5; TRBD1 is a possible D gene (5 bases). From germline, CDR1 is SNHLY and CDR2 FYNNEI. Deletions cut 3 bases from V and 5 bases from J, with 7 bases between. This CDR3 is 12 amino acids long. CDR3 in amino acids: CASSDRVETQYF. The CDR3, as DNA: TGTGCCAGCAGTGACAGGGTTGAGACCCAGTACTTC. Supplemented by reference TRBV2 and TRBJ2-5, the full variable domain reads EPEVTQTPSHQVTQMGQEVILRCVPISNHLYFYWYRQILGQKVEFLVSFYNNEISEKSEIFDDQFSVERPDGSNFTLKIRSTKLEDSAMYFCASSDRVETQYFGPGTRLLVL.

As DNA, the CDR3 is TGTGCCAGCTCACACCGGACTAGCGGGAGAGGGACCTACAATGAGCAGTTCTTC. Residues: CASSHRTSGRGTYNEQFF. The J gene is TRBJ2-1, the V gene TRBV18; TRBD2 matches at 13 bases. The CDR3 totals 18 residues. V was pared by 4 bases and J by 2 bases, with 8 bases of the junction left unmatched. CDR1 KGHSH and CDR2 LQKENI come from the germline V gene.

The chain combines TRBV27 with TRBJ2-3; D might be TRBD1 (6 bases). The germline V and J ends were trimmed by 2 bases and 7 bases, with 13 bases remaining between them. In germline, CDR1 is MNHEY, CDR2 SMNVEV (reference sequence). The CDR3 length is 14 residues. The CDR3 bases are TGTGCCAGCAGTTTAGACAGGTATCACCATACGCAGTATTTT. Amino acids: CASSLDRYHHTQYF.

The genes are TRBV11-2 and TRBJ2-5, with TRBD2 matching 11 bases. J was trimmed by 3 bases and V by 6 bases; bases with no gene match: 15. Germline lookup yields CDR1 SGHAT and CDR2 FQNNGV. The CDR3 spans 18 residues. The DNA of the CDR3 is TGTGCCAGCAGGTCAACTAGCGGGAGTACCCAAAAAAAAGAGACCCAGTACTTC. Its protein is CASRSTSGSTQKKETQYF.

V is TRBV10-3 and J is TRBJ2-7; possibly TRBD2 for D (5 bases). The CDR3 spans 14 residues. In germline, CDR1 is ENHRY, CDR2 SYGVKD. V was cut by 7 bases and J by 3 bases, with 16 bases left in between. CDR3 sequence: CAITSDFPGYEQYF. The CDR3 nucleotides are TGTGCCATCACTTCGGACTTCCCGGGCTACGAGCAGTACTTC.

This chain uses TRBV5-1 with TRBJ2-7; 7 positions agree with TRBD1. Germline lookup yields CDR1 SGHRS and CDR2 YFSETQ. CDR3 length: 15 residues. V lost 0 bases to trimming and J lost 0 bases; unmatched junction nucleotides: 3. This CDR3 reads CASSLGTGNSYEQYF. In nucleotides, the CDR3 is TGCGCCAGCAGCTTGGGGACAGGCAACTCCTACGAGCAGTACTTC.

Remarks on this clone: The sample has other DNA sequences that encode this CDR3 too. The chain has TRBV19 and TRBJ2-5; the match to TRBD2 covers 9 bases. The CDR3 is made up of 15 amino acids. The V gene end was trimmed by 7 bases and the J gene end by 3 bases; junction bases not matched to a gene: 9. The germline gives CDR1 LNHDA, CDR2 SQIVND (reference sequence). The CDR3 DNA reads TGTGCCAGTACTGGGGGTGCTAGCGGGGAAGAGACCCAGTACTTC. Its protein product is CASTGGASGEETQYF.